Listed here is a single TCR beta chain. Its antigen is as yet unknown. The data stem from a study of beta chain features in type 1 diabetes. Germline CDR1 is SGDLS and CDR2 is YYNGEE. V shed 0 bases, J shed 6 bases, and the junction held 6 bases outside the gene matches. This CDR3 is built from 14 residues. Isolated RNA was reverse transcribed in full, so expressed TCRB transcripts were sequenced. The protocol was immunoSEQ multiplex PCR, while the TCRdb copy is restricted to in-frame clones and leaves out a portion. The table has 300,000 or so clones, approximately 14% seen once; the top ten hold 0.017%. Study-wide points: For Type 1 diabetes patients, all four CD4+ subsets carried TCRB CDR3s that were moderately but significantly shorter.

Staining for CD45RO/CCR7/CD25/CD127/CD95/CD27 allowed sorting of CD4+ naive, central memory, regulatory and stem cell-like memory cells. The sequence derives from a man aged 25-45 years with type 1 diabetes. The V and J genes are TRBV9 and TRBJ2-7; 7 positions match TRBD2. Sequenced material: naive CD4+ T cells from blood. In nucleotides, the CDR3 is TGTGCCAGCAGCGTAGATCAGGGAGGGAGCGAGCAGTACTTC. It codes for CASSVDQGGSEQYF.